Below are 23 T cell receptor beta chains sequenced from a single sample in a study of blood T cells in healthy people across ages. Combining a sample-barcoded 5' primer with a J-beta primer mix, a second PCR ran for roughly 7 to 12 cycles. TCRdb analysed the 5' RACE reads with MiXCR anew, one entry per CDR3 protein. The sample contains about 1.4 million distinct CDR3 sequences, 59% of which appear only once. The specimen was blood. The receptor set was obtained from a man between 18 and 29 years old in good health.

The CDR3 coding sequence is TGTGCCAGCACCCTAATCGCCACTAGCACAGATACGCAGTATTTT. This gives the protein CASTLIATSTDTQYF. This chain uses TRBV12-3 or TRBV12-4 with TRBJ2-3; no clear D. V was clipped by 7 bases and J by 0 bases, with 14 bases between them. CDR3 size: 15 residues.

V and J are TRBV10-1 and TRBJ2-7; 7 bases line up with TRBD2. The V and J ends lost 3 bases and 0 bases, in that order; junction bases with no gene match: 5. The CDR3 is 15 residues long. Germline-derived CDR1 and CDR2 are WNHNN and SYGVQD (reference sequence). DNA of the CDR3: TGCGCCAGCAGTGACGCCCGGACTAGCTCCTACGAGCAGTACTTC. Translation: CASSDARTSSYEQYF.

This chain uses TRBV4-3 with TRBJ2-7; D might be TRBD1 or TRBD2, each matching 5 bases. Trimming left V 4 bases short and J 4 bases short, with 14 bases between. The CDR3 is 14 amino acids. Germline CDR1 is LGHNA and CDR2 is YSLEER. CDR3 sequence reads: CASSPTGDGYEQYF. CDR3 bases: TGCGCCAGCAGCCCTACCGGGGACGGGTACGAGCAGTACTTC.

This clonotype was detected a few times. V gene TRBV10-3 combines with J gene TRBJ1-2; the match to TRBD1 covers 7 bases. Germline lookup yields CDR1 ENHRY and CDR2 SYGVKD. This CDR3 spans 12 amino acids. J was trimmed by 2 bases and V by 8 bases; bases with no gene match: 2. DNA of the CDR3: TGTGCCATCGCGGGACAGAACTATGGCTACACCTTC. It yields the protein CAIAGQNYGYTF.

The V gene is TRBV29-1, the J gene TRBJ1-1; TRBD1 is a possible D gene (5 bases). Germline values: CDR1 SQVTM, CDR2 ANQGSEA. The CDR3 contains 14 residues. V was cut by 3 bases and J by 6 bases, with 17 bases left in between. CDR3 loop: CSVDSRREVPEAFF. DNA for the CDR3: TGCAGCGTTGACTCTCGCAGGGAGGTACCTGAAGCTTTCTTT.

The chain carries TRBV7-2 and TRBJ2-4; D ambiguous. The J call may be wrong; the DNA end is better matched by TRBJ2-7. This CDR3 has 14 amino acids. The germline V gene has CDR1 SGHTA and CDR2 FQGNSA. The CDR3 spells CASSSPIEQYEQYF. DNA of the CDR3: TGTGCCAGCAGCTCCCCGATTGAGCAGTACGAGCAGTACTTC.

This chain links TRBV7-9 with TRBJ1-4; D is ambiguous. V shed 1 base and J shed 0 bases, with 9 bases lying between them. The V gene's germline CDR1 is SEHNR and CDR2 FQNEAQ (reference sequence). The CDR3 covers 16 residues. The CDR3 region is CASSLVAATTNEKLFF. DNA for the CDR3: TGTGCCAGCAGCTTAGTGGCAGCTACAACTAATGAAAAACTGTTTTTT.

The chain uses TRBV6-5 and TRBJ1-2, with unresolved D. Germline-derived CDR1 and CDR2 are MNHEY and SVGAGI. Trimming removed 4 bases from V and 4 bases from J, with 19 bases in between. This CDR3 is 16 amino acids long. CDR3 amino acids: CASSLDLGSPPYGYTF. CDR3 DNA: TGTGCCAGCAGTTTGGATCTTGGCAGCCCACCCTATGGCTACACCTTC.

This chain links TRBV15 with TRBJ2-5, with D possibly TRBD2 on 5 matching bases. Germline CDR1 is LNHNV and CDR2 is YYDKDF (reference sequence). V shed 3 bases and J shed 3 bases, with 8 bases lying between them. This CDR3 is 13 amino acids long. The CDR3 sequence is CATSSLAKETQYF. DNA for the CDR3: TGTGCCACCAGCAGTCTAGCTAAAGAGACCCAGTACTTC.

The chain carries TRBV5-1 and TRBJ2-7; the match to TRBD1 covers 7 bases. V was pared by 2 bases and J by 6 bases, with 5 bases of the junction left unmatched. This CDR3 has 13 residues. The V gene's germline CDR1 is SGHRS and CDR2 YFSETQ. CDR3 loop: CASSFDRVREQYF. The DNA of the CDR3 is TGCGCCAGCAGCTTTGACAGGGTGCGCGAGCAGTACTTC.

The chain joins TRBV7-2 to TRBJ2-3, with TRBD2 matching over 9 bases. This CDR3 contains 15 residues. The germline CDR1 and CDR2 sequences are SGHTA and FQGNSA. The trim removed 1 base at V and 6 bases at J, leaving 5 bases unmatched. CDR3 residues: CASSLVRGGHDTQYF. The CDR3 DNA reads TGTGCCAGCAGCTTAGTGCGGGGGGGCCACGATACGCAGTATTTT.

V is TRBV5-1 and J is TRBJ2-3, with no clear D. V lost 0 bases, J lost 2 bases, and 10 bases lay in between. The CDR3 has 15 residues. Germline loops: CDR1 SGHRS, CDR2 YFSETQ. CDR3 DNA: TGCGCCAGCAGCTTGGAAGGGTCATTCACAGATACGCAGTATTTT. It yields the protein CASSLEGSFTDTQYF.

The rearrangement uses TRBV27 and TRBJ2-1; D call uncertain. This CDR3 region has 14 residues. Trimming removed 0 bases at V and 5 bases at J, with 8 bases between. The germline V gene has CDR1 MNHEY and CDR2 SMNVEV (reference sequence). CDR3 loop: CASSLSITNNEQFF. In nucleotides, the CDR3 is TGTGCCAGCAGTTTATCGATTACCAACAATGAGCAGTTCTTC.

This clonotype was seen more than once but under ten times. The chain links TRBV5-1 to TRBJ2-3; 10 bases align to TRBD2. CDR3 size: 17 residues. Germline loops: CDR1 SGHRS, CDR2 YFSETQ. After removal of 8 bases from V and 3 bases from J, the junction contained 15 bases not matched to a gene. CDR3 coding DNA: TGCGCCAGTAGACCTCCAGTAAGCGGGAGGGAAACAGATACGCAGTATTTT. Translating it yields CASRPPVSGRETDTQYF.

This clonotype was detected a few times. The rearrangement joins TRBV27 to TRBJ2-1; no definite D call. Germline values: CDR1 MNHEY, CDR2 SMNVEV (reference sequence). Trimming took off 3 bases at V and 5 bases at J, with 8 bases between the two ends. CDR3 size: 13 residues. The CDR3 sequence: CASSLTAHNEQFF. The CDR3 DNA is TGTGCCAGCAGTTTGACCGCGCACAATGAGCAGTTCTTC.

This chain uses TRBV27 with TRBJ2-7; D is possibly TRBD1 (6 bases). The J call may be wrong; the DNA end is better matched by TRBJ2-4. The CDR3 covers 16 residues. Per germline, CDR1 MNHEY and CDR2 SMNVEV (reference sequence). The DNA for the CDR3 is TGTGCCAGCAGTTTAGTAGGGGGAAATACCCTTTACATTCAGTACTTC. The encoded protein is CASSLVGGNTLYIQYF.

Comments on this clonotype: The junction departs from germline at one end; a sequencing error may be responsible. The chain is built from TRBV7-2 and TRBJ2-7; no firm D call. This CDR3 is built from 16 residues. Germline loops: CDR1 SGHTA, CDR2 FQGNSA. The CDR3 nucleotides are TGTGCCAGCAGCTTAGATGTACGGGTATTGGGCTACGGGCAGTACTTC. Encoded protein: CASSLDVRVLGYGQYF.

The CDR3 DNA follows: TGCAGCGTTCAGACCGATGAGCAGTTCTTC. Encoded protein: CSVQTDEQFF. The chain uses TRBV29-1 and TRBJ2-1; D is unclear. V dropped 5 bases and J dropped 8 bases, with 7 bases sitting between them. CDR1 and CDR2 (germline): SQVTM, ANQGSEA. This CDR3 has 10 amino acids.

Concerning this clonotype: Here the CDR3 omits its conserved ending phenylalanine or tryptophan, so a read error is the likely source. V gene TRBV7-9 combines with J gene TRBJ2-1; D remains ambiguous. The germline V gene encodes CDR1 SEHNR and CDR2 FQNEAQ (reference sequence). V dropped 0 bases and J dropped 4 bases, with 10 bases sitting between them. The CDR3 contains 15 residues. DNA for the CDR3: TGTGCCAGCAGCTTAGCGTCGGGCGGTTACAATGAGCAGTTCTAC. Protein sequence: CASSLASGGYNEQFY.

The V gene is TRBV7-8, the J gene TRBJ2-1; 10 bases fit TRBD1. Losses at the gene ends were 0 bases for V and 7 bases for J; bases not matched to a gene: 21. Germline assignment: CDR1 SGHVS and CDR2 FQNEAQ. The CDR3 length is 21 residues. CDR3 loop: CASSLAPTVVPRQGAKNEQFF. The CDR3 DNA reads as TGTGCCAGCAGCTTAGCCCCCACTGTGGTTCCCAGACAGGGGGCAAAAAATGAGCAGTTCTTC.

CDR3 sequence (DNA): TGCAGCGCAATTGTGGGGCTTTCGAACTACGAGCAGTACTTC. Translation: CSAIVGLSNYEQYF. The gene calls are TRBV20-1 and TRBJ2-1, with D tentatively TRBD1 (5 bases). Near its end, the DNA agrees better with TRBJ2-7, so the J call may be wrong. Germline values: CDR1 DFQATT, CDR2 SNEGSKA (reference sequence). The CDR3 loop spans 14 amino acids.

The rearrangement links TRBV4-3 to TRBJ2-4; TRBD2 is a possible D gene (5 bases). The end of the DNA aligns better with TRBJ2-5, so the J call may be wrong. The CDR3 has 14 residues. Germline lookup yields CDR1 LGHNA and CDR2 YSLEER. CDR3 nucleotides: TGCGCCAGCAGCCAATATTCCGCGGGAGAGACCCAGTACTTC. Protein: CASSQYSAGETQYF.

This clonotype was counted only a few times. Written as DNA, the CDR3 is TGTGCCAGCAGCTCCCAGACAATCCGAAGCTCTGGGGCCAACGTCCTGACTTTC. As protein: CASSSQTIRSSGANVLTF. The chain joins TRBV9 to TRBJ2-6; D ambiguous. V gave up 4 bases and J gave up 0 bases, with 17 bases separating them. The CDR3 totals 18 residues. Germline V gene lookup returns CDR1 SGDLS and CDR2 YYNGEE.